This TCR beta chain was identified in a study of PD-L1 blockade in urothelial cancer. TCRdb keeps only in-frame clones here, not all; method: immunoSEQ multiplex PCR. The table has 20,000 to 25,000 clones, around 85% seen once. The TCR comes from a man between 50 and 59 years old with urothelial cancer. Material: PBMCs, obtained around atezolizumab (anti-PD-L1) treatment.

CDR3 sequence (DNA): TGTGCCAGCAGTTCGGGGGTCCTTGGCTACACCTTC. Translation: CASSSGVLGYTF. This chain uses TRBV7-8 with TRBJ1-2; possible D gene TRBD1, 5 bases. Germline V gene lookup returns CDR1 SGHVS and CDR2 FQNEAQ. The length of the CDR3 is 12 residues. V lost 6 bases and J lost 7, with 12 bases in between.